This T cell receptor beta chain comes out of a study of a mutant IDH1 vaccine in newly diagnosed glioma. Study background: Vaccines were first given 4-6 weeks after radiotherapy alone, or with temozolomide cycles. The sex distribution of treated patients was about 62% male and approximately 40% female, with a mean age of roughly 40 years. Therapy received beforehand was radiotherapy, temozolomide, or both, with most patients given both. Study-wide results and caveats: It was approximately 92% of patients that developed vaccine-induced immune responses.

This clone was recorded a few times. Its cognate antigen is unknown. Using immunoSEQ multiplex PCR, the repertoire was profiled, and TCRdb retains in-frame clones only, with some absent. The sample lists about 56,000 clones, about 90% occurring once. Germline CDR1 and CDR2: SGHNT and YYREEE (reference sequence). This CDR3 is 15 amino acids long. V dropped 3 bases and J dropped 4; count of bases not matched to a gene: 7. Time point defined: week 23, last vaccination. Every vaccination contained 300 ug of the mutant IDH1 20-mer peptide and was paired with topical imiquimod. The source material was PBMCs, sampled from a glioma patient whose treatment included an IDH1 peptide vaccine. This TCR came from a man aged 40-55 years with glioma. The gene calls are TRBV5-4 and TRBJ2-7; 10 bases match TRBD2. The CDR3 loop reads CASSSGLADLYEQYF. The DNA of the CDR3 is TGTGCCAGCAGCTCCGGACTAGCGGACCTTTACGAGCAGTACTTC. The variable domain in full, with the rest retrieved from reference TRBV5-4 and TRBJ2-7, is ETGVTQSPTHLIKTRGQQVTLRCSSQSGHNTVSWYQQALGQGPQFIFQYYREEENGRGNFPPRFSGLQFPNYSSELNVNALELDDSALYLCASSSGLADLYEQYFGPGTRLTVT.